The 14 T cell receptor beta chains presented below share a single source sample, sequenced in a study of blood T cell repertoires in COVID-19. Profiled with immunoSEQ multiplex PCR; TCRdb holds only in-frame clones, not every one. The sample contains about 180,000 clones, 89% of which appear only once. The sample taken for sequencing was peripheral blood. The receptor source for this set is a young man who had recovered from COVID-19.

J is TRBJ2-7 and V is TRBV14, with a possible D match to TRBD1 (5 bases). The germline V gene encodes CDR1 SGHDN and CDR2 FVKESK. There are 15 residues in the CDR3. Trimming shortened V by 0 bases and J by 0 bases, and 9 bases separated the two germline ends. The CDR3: CASSQEGRFSYEQYF. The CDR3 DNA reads TGTGCCAGCAGCCAAGAGGGGCGTTTCTCCTACGAGCAGTACTTC.

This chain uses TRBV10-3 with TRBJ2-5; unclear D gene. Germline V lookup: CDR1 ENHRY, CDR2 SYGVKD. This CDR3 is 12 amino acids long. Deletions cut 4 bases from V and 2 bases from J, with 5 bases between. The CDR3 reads CAISARQETQYF. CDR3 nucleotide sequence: TGTGCCATCAGTGCCAGACAAGAGACCCAGTACTTC.

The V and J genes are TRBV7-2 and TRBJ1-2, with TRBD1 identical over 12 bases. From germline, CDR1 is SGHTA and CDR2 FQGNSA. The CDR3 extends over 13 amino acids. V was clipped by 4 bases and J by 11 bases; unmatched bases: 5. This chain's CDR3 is CASSSGTGGRYTF. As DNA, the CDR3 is TGTGCCAGCAGCTCGGGGACAGGGGGCCGGTACACCTTC.

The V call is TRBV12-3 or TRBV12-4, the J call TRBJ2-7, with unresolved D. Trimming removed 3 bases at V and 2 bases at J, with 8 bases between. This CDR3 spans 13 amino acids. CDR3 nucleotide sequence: TGTGCCAGCAGTTTGGGCAGTACCTACGAGCAGTACTTC. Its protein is CASSLGSTYEQYF.

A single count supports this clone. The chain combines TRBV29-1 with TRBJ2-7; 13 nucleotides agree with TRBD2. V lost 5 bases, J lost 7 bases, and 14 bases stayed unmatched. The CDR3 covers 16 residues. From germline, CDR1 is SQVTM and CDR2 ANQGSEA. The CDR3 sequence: CSVHGGGLAGRREQYF. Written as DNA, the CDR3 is TGCAGCGTTCACGGGGGGGGACTAGCGGGACGTCGGGAGCAGTACTTC.

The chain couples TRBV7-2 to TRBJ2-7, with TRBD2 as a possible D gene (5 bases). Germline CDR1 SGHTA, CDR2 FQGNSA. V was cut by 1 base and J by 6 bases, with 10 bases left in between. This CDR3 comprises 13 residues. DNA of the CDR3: TGTGCCAGCAGCTTAGTTAGGGAGCGCGAGCAGTACTTC. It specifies CASSLVREREQYF.

CDR3 DNA sequence: TGTGCCAGCAGTTACTCGGGACAGGTATTCTCCTACGAGCAGTACTTC. Its translation: CASSYSGQVFSYEQYF. The gene calls are TRBV6-6 and TRBJ2-7, with 8 bases aligning to TRBD1. The CDR3 has 16 amino acids. The germline gives CDR1 MNHNY, CDR2 SVGAGI (reference sequence). Germline trimming cut 0 bases from V and 0 bases from J; bases unmatched to any gene: 4.

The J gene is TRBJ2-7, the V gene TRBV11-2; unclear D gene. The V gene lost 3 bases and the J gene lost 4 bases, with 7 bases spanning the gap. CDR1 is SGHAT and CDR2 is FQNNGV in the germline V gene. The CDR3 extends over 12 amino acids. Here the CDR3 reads CASSFQIYEQYF. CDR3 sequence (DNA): TGTGCCAGCAGCTTCCAGATATACGAGCAGTACTTC.

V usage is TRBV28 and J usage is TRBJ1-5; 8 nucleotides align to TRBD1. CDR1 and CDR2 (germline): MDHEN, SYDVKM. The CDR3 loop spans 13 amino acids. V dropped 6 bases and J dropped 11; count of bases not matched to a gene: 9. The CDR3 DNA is TGTGCCAGCAGCCTGGGGACAGGAGGAGCCCAGCATTTT. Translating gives CASSLGTGGAQHF. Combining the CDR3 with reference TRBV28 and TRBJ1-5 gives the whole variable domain DVKVTQSSRYLVKRTGEKVFLECVQDMDHENMFWYRQDPGLGLRLIYFSYDVKMKEKGDIPEGYSVSREKKERFSLILESASTNQTSMYLCASSLGTGGAQHFGDGTRLSIL.

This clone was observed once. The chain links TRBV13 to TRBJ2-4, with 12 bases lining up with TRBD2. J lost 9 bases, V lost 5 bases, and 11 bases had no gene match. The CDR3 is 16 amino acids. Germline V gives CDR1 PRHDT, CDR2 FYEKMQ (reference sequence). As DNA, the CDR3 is TGTGCCAGCAGCCTCCGGACTAGCGGGATTTGGGGCATTCAGTACTTC. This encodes CASSLRTSGIWGIQYF.

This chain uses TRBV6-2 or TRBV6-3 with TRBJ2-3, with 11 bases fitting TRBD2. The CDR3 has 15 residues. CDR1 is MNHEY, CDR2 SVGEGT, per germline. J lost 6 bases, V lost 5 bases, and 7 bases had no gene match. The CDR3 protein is CASSALSGRVDTQYF. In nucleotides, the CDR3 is TGTGCCAGCAGTGCTCTTAGCGGGAGGGTTGATACGCAGTATTTT.

CDR3: CASSARTGGTNTEAFF. The DNA of the CDR3 is TGCGCCAGCAGCGCCCGGACAGGGGGGACGAACACTGAAGCTTTCTTT. V gene TRBV4-1 combines with J gene TRBJ1-1, with 10 bases fitting TRBD1. Germline assignment: CDR1 MGHRA and CDR2 YSYEKL. This CDR3 contains 16 residues. V lost 5 bases to trimming and J lost 1 base; unmatched junction nucleotides: 7.

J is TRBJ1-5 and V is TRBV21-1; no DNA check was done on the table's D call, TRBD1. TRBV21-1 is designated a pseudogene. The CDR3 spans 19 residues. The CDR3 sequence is CASSKGDRDICGSNQPQHF. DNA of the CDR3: TGTGCCAGCAGCAAGGGGGACAGGGACATATGTGGGAGCAATCAGCCCCAGCATTTT.

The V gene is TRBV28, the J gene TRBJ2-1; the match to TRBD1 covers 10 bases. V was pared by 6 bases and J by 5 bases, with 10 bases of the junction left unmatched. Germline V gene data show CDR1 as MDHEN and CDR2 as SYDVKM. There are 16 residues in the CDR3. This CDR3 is CASRAPGQGIHNEQFF. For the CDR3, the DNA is TGTGCCAGCAGGGCCCCGGGACAGGGGATCCACAATGAGCAGTTCTTC.